The sequence of this TCR beta chain was determined in a study of blood T cell repertoires in COVID-19. Study details: Nucleic acid was either cDNA or gDNA, and it came from T cells, B-cell-depleted T cells, or PBMCs.

Each participant's cohort was designated according to participant-reported clinical history. Either two negative PCRs, clearance, or symptom resolution qualified Cohort 3 donors as recovered. Original processing notes: Using reference gene primer amplification, nucleated cell counts were estimated. Here immunoSEQ multiplex PCR was the method, and the copy in TCRdb shows in-frame clones only, minus some. V and J calls and clone size follow that table, whereas D and trimming were derived from the DNA. The profile shows around 430,000 clones, approximately 87% of them singletons. The CDR3 contains 17 residues. V was trimmed by 3 bases and J by 0 bases, leaving 12 bases between them. Germline lookup yields CDR1 MNHEY and CDR2 SMNVEV (reference sequence).

This chain joins TRBV27 and TRBJ1-6; no clear D gene. Sequencing was performed on PBMCs or T cells enriched from blood (not recorded which). This TCR was recovered from a woman in her 50s who had recovered from COVID-19. The CDR3 protein is CASSLWRTSSYNSPLHF. The CDR3 bases are TGTGCCAGCAGTTTGTGGCGAACTAGCTCCTATAATTCACCCCTCCACTTT.